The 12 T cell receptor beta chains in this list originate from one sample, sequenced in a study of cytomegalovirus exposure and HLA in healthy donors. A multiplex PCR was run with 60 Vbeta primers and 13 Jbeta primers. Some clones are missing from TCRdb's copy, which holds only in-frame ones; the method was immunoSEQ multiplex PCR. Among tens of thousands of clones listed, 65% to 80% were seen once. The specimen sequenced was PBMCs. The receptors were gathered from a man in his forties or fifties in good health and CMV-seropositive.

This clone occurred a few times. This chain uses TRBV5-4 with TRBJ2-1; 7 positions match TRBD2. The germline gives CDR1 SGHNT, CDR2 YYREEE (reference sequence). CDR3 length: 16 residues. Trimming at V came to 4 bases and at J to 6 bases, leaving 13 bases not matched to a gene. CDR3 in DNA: TGTGCCAGCAGCCCGATGAGACTAGCAATCCCCAATGAGCAGTTCTTC. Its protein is CASSPMRLAIPNEQFF.

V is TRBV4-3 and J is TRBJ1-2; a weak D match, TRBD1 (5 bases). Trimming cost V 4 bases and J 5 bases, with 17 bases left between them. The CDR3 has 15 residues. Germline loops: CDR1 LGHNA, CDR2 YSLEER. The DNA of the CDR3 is TGCGCCAGCAGCCTACGGGACGGACTATCTTATGGCTACACCTTC. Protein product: CASSLRDGLSYGYTF.

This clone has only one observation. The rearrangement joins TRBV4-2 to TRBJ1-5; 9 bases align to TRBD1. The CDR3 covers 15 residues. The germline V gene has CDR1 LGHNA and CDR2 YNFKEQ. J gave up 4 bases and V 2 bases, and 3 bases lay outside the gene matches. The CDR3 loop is CASSQPGQGNQPQHF. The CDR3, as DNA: TGTGCCAGCAGCCAACCCGGACAGGGGAATCAGCCCCAGCATTTT.

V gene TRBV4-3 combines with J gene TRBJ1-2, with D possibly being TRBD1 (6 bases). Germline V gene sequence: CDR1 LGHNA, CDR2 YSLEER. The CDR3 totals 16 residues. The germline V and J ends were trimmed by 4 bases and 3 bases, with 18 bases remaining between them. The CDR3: CASSRHPGEGDYGYTF. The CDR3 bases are TGCGCCAGCAGCCGCCACCCCGGGGAGGGGGACTATGGCTACACCTTC.

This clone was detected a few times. The CDR3 DNA is TGCGCCAGCAGCCCGGGACAGGGGGGAACCTACGAGCAGTACTTC. This translates into CASSPGQGGTYEQYF. The gene calls are TRBV5-1 and TRBJ2-7; 11 bases align to TRBD1. CDR1 SGHRS and CDR2 YFSETQ come from the germline V gene. CDR3 length: 15 amino acids. Unmatched junction bases numbered 5, after V lost 4 bases and J lost 2 bases.

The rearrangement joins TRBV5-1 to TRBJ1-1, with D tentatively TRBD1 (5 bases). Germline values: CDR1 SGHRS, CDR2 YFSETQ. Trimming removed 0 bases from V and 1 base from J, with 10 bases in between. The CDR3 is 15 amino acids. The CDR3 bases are TGCGCCAGCAGCTTGGACGTTCAGGGGAACACTGAAGCTTTCTTT. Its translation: CASSLDVQGNTEAFF. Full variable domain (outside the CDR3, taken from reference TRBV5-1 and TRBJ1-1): KAGVTQTPRYLIKTRGQQVTLSCSPISGHRSVSWYQQTPGQGLQFLFEYFSETQRNKGNFPGRFSGRQFSNSRSEMNVSTLELGDSALYLCASSLDVQGNTEAFFGQGTRLTVV.

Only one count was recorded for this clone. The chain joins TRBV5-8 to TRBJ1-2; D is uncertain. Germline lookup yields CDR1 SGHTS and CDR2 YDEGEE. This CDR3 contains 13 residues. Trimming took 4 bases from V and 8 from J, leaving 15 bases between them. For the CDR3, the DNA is TGTGCCAGCAGCCTTGGCAGGAAGCAAGGCTACACCTTC. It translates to CASSLGRKQGYTF.

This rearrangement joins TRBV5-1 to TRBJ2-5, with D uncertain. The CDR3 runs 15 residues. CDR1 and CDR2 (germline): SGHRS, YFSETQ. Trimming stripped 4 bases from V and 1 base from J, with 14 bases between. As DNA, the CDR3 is TGCGCCAGCAGCGGATCGACACGCCTCCAAGAGACCCAGTACTTC. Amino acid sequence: CASSGSTRLQETQYF.

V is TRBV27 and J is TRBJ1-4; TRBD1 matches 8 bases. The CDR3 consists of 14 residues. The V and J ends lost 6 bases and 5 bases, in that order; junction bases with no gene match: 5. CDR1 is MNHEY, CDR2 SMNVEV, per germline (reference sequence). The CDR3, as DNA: TGTGCCAGCAGCCGGACAGGGTTGAATGAAAAACTGTTTTTT. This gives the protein CASSRTGLNEKLFF.

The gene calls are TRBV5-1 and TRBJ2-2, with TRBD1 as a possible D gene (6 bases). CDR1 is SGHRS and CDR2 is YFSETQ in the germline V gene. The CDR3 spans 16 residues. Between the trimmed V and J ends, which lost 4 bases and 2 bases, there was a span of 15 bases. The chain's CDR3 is CASSPLGGTNTGELFF. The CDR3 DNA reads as TGCGCCAGCAGCCCCCTAGGGGGTACTAACACCGGGGAGCTGTTTTTT.

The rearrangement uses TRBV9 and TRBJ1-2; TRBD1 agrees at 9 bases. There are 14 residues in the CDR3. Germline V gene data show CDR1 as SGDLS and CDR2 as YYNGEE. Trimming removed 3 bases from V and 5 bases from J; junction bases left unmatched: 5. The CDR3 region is CASSAGQGGYGYTF. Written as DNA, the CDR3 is TGTGCCAGCAGCGCGGGACAGGGAGGGTATGGCTACACCTTC.

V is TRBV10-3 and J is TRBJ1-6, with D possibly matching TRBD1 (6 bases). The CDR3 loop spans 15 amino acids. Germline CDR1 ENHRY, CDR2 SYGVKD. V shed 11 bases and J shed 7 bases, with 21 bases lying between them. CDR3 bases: TGTGCCTCCAGGGTACAGGGCGGTGGGAATTCACCCCTCCACTTT. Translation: CASRVQGGGNSPLHF.